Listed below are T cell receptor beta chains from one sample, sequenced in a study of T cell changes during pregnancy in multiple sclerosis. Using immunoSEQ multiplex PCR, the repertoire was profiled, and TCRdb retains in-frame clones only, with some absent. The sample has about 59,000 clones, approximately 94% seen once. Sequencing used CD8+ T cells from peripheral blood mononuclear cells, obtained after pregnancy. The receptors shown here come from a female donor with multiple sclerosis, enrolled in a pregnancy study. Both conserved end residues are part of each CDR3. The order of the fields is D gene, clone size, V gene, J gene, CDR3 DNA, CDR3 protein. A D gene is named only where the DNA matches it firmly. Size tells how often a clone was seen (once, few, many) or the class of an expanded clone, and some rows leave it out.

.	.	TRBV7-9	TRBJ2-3	TGTGCCAGCAGCCCAGGGACAGATACGCAGTATTTT	CASSPGTDTQYF
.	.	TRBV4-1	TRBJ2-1	TGCGCCAGCAGCCAAAGGCGGGCCCGCTCCTACAATGAGCAGTTCTTC	CASSQRRARSYNEQFF
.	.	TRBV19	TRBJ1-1	TGTGCCAGTAGTATTGGGCAGGCCCTGAACACTGAAGCTTTCTTT	CASSIGQALNTEAFF
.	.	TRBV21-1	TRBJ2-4	TGTGCCAGCAGCATCTCCGGACAGGGAATAGCCAAAAACATTCAGTACTTC	CASSISGQGIAKNIQYF
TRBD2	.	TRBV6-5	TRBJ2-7	TGTGCCAGCAGTTACGGGGAGGGGAGCTCCTACGAGCAGTACTTC	CASSYGEGSSYEQYF
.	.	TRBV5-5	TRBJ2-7	TGTGCCAGCCATAGCAGGGGGGAGTTGGTATACGAGCAGTACTTC	CASHSRGELVYEQYF
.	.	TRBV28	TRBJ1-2	TGTGCCAGCAGTCCAAACCCCTTGGGGGGAAACTATGGCTACACCTTC	CASSPNPLGGNYGYTF
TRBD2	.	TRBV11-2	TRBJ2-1	TGTGCCAGCAGCTTCTTGGATAGCGGGGGAGCGCAGTTCTTC	CASSFLDSGGAQFF
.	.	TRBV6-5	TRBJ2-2	TGTGCCAGCAGTTCCGGGACTTCGAACACCGGGGAGCTGTTTTTT	CASSSGTSNTGELFF
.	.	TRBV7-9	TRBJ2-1	TGTGCCAGCAGCTTGTCAGAGACAACCTACAATGAGCAGTTCTTC	CASSLSETTYNEQFF
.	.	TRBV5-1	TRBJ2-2	TGCGCCAGCAGCTTGAGAGGAGGGGAGCTGTTTTTT	CASSLRGGELFF
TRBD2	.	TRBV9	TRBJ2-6	TGTGCCAGCAGAGGGGTGCGGGAGGGCCAGTCTGGGGCCAACGTCCTGACTTTC	CASRGVREGQSGANVLTF
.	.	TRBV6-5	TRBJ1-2	TGTGCCAGCAGTGGGAGCAACTATGGCTACACCTTC	CASSGSNYGYTF
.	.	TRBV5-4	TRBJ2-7	TGTGCCAGCAGCTTGGGTCCCGGGACCCCGGGAGTACACGAGCAGTACTTC	CASSLGPGTPGVHEQYF
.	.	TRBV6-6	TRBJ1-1	TGTGCCAGCTCCCAGGGTACCCACACTGAAGCTTTCTTT	CASSQGTHTEAFF
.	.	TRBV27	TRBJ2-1	TGTGCCAGTGGCCGGGCAGGGGGACTCAATGAGCAGTTCTTC	CASGRAGGLNEQFF
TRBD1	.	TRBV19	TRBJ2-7	TGTGCCAGTAGCGGACAGGCCTACGAGCAGTACTTC	CASSGQAYEQYF
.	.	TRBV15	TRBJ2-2	TGTGCCACCAGCAGAGTACGGAGAAGGAACACCGGGGAGCTGTTTTTT	CATSRVRRRNTGELFF
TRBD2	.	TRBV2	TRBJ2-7	TGTGCCAGCAGTGAACGCGGGAGGGCCTTCGAGCAGTACTTC	CASSERGRAFEQYF
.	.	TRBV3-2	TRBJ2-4	TGTGCCAGCAGCCAAGATCCAGATTTC	CASSQDPDF
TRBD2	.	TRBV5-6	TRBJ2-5	TGTGCCAGCAGCTTGAATTCGGGGGGAGAGACCCAGTACTTC	CASSLNSGGETQYF
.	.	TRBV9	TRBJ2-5	TGTGCCAGCAACGTCGGAGGGGGCAGGGAGACCCAGTACTTC	CASNVGGGRETQYF
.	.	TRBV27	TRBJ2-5	TGTGCCAGCAGTCCCATATCGGGGCAAGAGACCCAGTACTTC	CASSPISGQETQYF
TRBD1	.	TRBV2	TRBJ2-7	TGTGCCAGCAGAGACAGGGGCGAGCAGTACTTC	CASRDRGEQYF
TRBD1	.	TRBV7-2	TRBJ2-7	TGTGCCAGCAGCAGGGGACAGGGGACCTACGAGCAGTACTTC	CASSRGQGTYEQYF
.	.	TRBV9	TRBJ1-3	TGTGCCAGCGGGGGGGGGTCTGCTGGAAACACCATATATTTT	CASGGGSAGNTIYF
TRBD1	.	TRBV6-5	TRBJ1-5	TGTGCCAGCAGTACAGGGGTGAGCAATCAGCCCCAGCATTTT	CASSTGVSNQPQHF
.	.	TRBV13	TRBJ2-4	TGTGCCAGCAGCCACAGACTAGGCGCAGCCAAAAACATTCAGTACTTC	CASSHRLGAAKNIQYF
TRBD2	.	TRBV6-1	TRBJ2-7	TGTGCCAGCAGTGAAACGGTAGCTAGCGGGAGCCCCTACGAGCAGTACTTC	CASSETVASGSPYEQYF
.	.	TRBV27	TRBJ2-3	TGTGCCAGCAGTTTATCTCCCCCGAGGGTCACAGATACGCAGTATTTT	CASSLSPPRVTDTQYF
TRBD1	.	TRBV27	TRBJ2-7	TGTGCCAGCAGCACCGGGACAGGGTCCTACGAGCAGTACTTC	CASSTGTGSYEQYF
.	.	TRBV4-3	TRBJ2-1	TGCGCCAGCAGCCAAGGAGCGAACGTTCCCTCCTACAATGAGCAGTTCTTC	CASSQGANVPSYNEQFF
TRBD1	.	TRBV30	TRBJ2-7	TGTGCCTGGAGGTCAGGGGGCAGGGGGCAGTACTTC	CAWRSGGRGQYF
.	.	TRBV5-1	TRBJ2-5	TGCGCCAGCAGCTTGGCCCCCCAACCGCGGGACAGTCAAGAGACCCAGTACTTC	CASSLAPQPRDSQETQYF
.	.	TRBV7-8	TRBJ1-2	TGTGCCAGCAGCTTAGAAGTCACTCGGAGCTATGGCTACACCTTC	CASSLEVTRSYGYTF
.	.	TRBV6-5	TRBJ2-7	TGTGCCAGCAGTCCAGGGGTTTTCTCCTACGAGCAGTACTTC	CASSPGVFSYEQYF
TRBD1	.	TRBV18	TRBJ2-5	TGTGCCAGCTCACCATCACTAGATCGGAAGACAGGGTCAGAGACCCAGTACTTC	CASSPSLDRKTGSETQYF
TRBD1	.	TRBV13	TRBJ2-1	TGTGCCAGCAGCTTAGATGTTAGGCGGCAGGGGGCATGGCACAATGAGCAGTTCTTC	CASSLDVRRQGAWHNEQFF
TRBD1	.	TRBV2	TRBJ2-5	TGTGCCAGCGGAGGACAGGGCGAGACCCAGTACTTC	CASGGQGETQYF
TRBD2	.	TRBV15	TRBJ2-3	TGTGCCACCAGCAGACCTGGACTAGCGGGAGATACGCAGTATTTT	CATSRPGLAGDTQYF
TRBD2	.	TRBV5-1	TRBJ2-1	TGCGCCAGCAGCTTCACTAGCGGGGGGGACAATGAGCAGTTCTTC	CASSFTSGGDNEQFF
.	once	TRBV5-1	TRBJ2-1	TGCGCCAGCAGCTTGGCCAGGGCGTCCTACAATGAGCAGTTCTTC	CASSLARASYNEQFF
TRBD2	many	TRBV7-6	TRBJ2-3	TGTGCCAGCAGTCCCGTCCGGTCGGGAGGGACAGATACGCAGTATTTT	CASSPVRSGGTDTQYF
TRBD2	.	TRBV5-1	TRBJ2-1	TGCGCCAGCAGCTTATCAGCGGGACGCGATAATGAGCAGTTCTTC	CASSLSAGRDNEQFF
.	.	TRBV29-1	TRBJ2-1	TGCAGCGTTGGCGGGGTTGAACTCAGCTCCTACAATGAGCAGTTCTTC	CSVGGVELSSYNEQFF
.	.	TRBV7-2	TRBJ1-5	TGTGCCAGCAGCTTACAGGGTCAGCCCCAGCATTTT	CASSLQGQPQHF